The next 10 T cell receptor beta chains were all read from a single sample in a study of monozygotic twins with inflammatory bowel disease. TCRdb re-called the 5' RACE reads and shows each CDR3 protein once, DNA omitted. This table lists approximately 400,000 distinct CDR3 sequences. The sequencing sample was made of blood. The receptor source for this set is a human donor with ulcerative colitis or Crohn's disease, or a healthy co-twin of an affected twin (not recorded which).

CDR3 residues: CASVGTGPNTGELFF. The chain is built from TRBV5-1 and TRBJ2-2; as DNA is missing, the TRBD1 call by TCRdb cannot be tested. CDR1 and CDR2 (germline): SGHRS, YFSETQ. The length of the CDR3 is 15 residues.

The rearrangement uses TRBV5-5 and TRBJ1-3; checking the TCRdb D call of TRBD1 is not possible without DNA. The length of the CDR3 is 16 residues. Germline V gene data show CDR1 as SGHKS and CDR2 as YYEKEE (reference sequence). The chain's CDR3 is CASSRPQGGGGNTIYF.

The chain recombines TRBV11-3 with TRBJ1-5; TCRdb gives TRBD1 as the D gene, but with no DNA this cannot be confirmed. In germline, CDR1 is SGHNT, CDR2 YENEEA. This CDR3 has 18 amino acids. CDR3 sequence: CASTSLRFTTASNQPQHF.

The rearrangement links TRBV28 to TRBJ2-2. The germline V gene has CDR1 MDHEN and CDR2 SYDVKM. The CDR3 has 13 amino acids. The CDR3 sequence: CASSQLNTGELFF.

The V gene is TRBV4-2, the J gene TRBJ2-5; with no DNA, the TCRdb D assignment of TRBD1 cannot be verified. The CDR3 consists of 15 residues. Germline values: CDR1 LGHNA, CDR2 YNFKEQ. The CDR3 is CASSQGRTGAETQYF.

The CDR3 spells CASSNRGSNEKLFF. V and J are TRBV21-1 and TRBJ1-4; TCRdb's D call, TRBD1, is unchecked because there is no DNA. TRBV21-1 represents a pseudogene. The CDR3 runs to 14 residues.

The J gene is TRBJ2-5, the V gene TRBV9; TCRdb reports TRBD2, a call that lacks DNA to check it against. The CDR3 covers 15 residues. Germline CDR1 and CDR2: SGDLS and YYNGEE. The chain's CDR3 is CASSPRGPSRETQYF.

The chain is built from TRBV6-5 and TRBJ1-4. The germline gives CDR1 MNHEY, CDR2 SVGAGI. The CDR3 extends over 15 amino acids. Here the CDR3 reads CASSYGGTGAEKLFF.

This rearrangement joins TRBV20-1 to TRBJ2-3; TCRdb picks TRBD2, but there is no DNA to check that call. Per the germline V gene, CDR1 is DFQATT and CDR2 is SNEGSKA (reference sequence). The CDR3 consists of 17 residues. CDR3 amino acids: CSATRQISGGATDTQYF.

The V call is TRBV5-6, the J call TRBJ1-5; with no DNA, the TCRdb D assignment of TRBD1 cannot be verified. The CDR3 consists of 13 residues. CDR1 SGHDT and CDR2 YYEEEE come from the germline V gene. The CDR3 loop reads CASSLRQVQPQHF. Full variable domain (remainder filled in from reference TRBV5-6 and TRBJ1-5): DAGVTQSPTHLIKTRGQQVTLRCSPKSGHDTVSWYQQALGQGPQFIFQYYEEEERQRGNFPDRFSGHQFPNYSSELNVNALLLGDSALYLCASSLRQVQPQHFGDGTRLSIL.